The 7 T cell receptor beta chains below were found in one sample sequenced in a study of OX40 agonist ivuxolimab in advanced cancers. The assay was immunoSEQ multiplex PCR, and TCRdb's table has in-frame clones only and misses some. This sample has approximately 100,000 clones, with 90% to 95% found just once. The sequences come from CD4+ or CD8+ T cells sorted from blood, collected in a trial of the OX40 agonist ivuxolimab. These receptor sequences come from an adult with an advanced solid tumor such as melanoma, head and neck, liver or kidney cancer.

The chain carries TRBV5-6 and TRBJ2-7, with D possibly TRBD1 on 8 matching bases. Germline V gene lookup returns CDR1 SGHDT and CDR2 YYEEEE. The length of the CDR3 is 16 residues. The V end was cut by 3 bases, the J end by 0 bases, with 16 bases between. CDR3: CASSSDRGLSSYEQYF. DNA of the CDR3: TGTGCCAGCAGCTCCGACAGGGGACTAAGCTCCTACGAGCAGTACTTC.

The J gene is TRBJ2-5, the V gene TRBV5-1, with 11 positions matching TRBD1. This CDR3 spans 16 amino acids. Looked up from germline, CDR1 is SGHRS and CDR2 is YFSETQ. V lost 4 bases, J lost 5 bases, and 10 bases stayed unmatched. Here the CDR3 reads CASSPGTGGIMETQYF. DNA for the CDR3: TGCGCCAGCAGCCCGGGGACAGGGGGAATTATGGAGACCCAGTACTTC.

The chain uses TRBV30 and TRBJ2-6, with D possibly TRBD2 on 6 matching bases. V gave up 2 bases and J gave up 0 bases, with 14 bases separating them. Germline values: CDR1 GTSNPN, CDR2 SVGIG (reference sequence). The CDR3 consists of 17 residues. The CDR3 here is CAWSRGLALSGANVLTF. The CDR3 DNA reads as TGTGCCTGGAGTAGGGGACTCGCCCTCTCTGGGGCCAACGTCCTGACTTTC.

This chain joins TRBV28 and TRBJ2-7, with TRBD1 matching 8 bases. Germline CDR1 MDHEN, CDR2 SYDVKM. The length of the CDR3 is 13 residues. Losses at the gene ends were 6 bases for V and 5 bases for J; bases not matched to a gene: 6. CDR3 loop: CASRRQGIHEQYF. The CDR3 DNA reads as TGTGCCAGCAGGAGACAGGGGATCCACGAGCAGTACTTC.

The DNA of the CDR3 is TGTGCCAGCAGCATACGACAGGGTACGATGTACGAGCAGTACTTC. Protein: CASSIRQGTMYEQYF. This rearrangement joins TRBV5-5 to TRBJ2-7; TRBD1 aligns across 7 bases. Germline CDR1 and CDR2: SGHKS and YYEKEE (reference sequence). J gave up 4 bases and V 4 bases, and 11 bases lay outside the gene matches. This CDR3 is built from 15 residues.

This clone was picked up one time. The CDR3 coding sequence is TGTGCCAGCAGCATCGAAAAGGGACTAGCGCGCTCCCATGAGCAGTTCTTC. It codes for CASSIEKGLARSHEQFF. V is TRBV7-2 and J is TRBJ2-1, with TRBD2 matching over 10 bases. Germline CDR1 and CDR2: SGHTA and FQGNSA. This CDR3 has 17 residues. The V gene end was trimmed by 5 bases and the J gene end by 8 bases; junction bases not matched to a gene: 15.

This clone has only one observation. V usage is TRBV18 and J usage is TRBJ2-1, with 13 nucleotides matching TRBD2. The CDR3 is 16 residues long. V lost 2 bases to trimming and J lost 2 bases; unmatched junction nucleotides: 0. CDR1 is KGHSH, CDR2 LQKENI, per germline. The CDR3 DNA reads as TGTGCCAGCTCACCAACTAGCGGGAGGGCCTACAATGAGCAGTTCTTC. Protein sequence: CASSPTSGRAYNEQFF. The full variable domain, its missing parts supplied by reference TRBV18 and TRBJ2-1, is NAGVMQNPRHLVRRRGQEARLRCSPMKGHSHVYWYRQLPEEGLKFMVYLQKENIIDESGMPKERFSAEFPKEGPSILRIQQVVRGDSAAYFCASSPTSGRAYNEQFFGPGTRLTVL.